This T cell receptor beta chain was sequenced for a study of T-cell reconstitution after alpha-beta-depleted transplantation in children. Unique molecular identifiers tagged the TCRbeta library. One entry per CDR3 protein results from TCRdb running MiXCR on the PCR reads. The sample shows a few hundred thousand distinct CDR3 sequences, around 25% of them seen only once. This CDR3 is 13 amino acids long. Sequencing was performed on PBMCs, mostly from graft donor cells, taken 180 days after TCRalphabeta/CD19-depleted stem cell transplant. The source of this sequence is a male patient aged 10 to 17 who had a stem cell transplant for acute lymphoblastic leukemia, so the T cells may come from the graft donor. The gene calls are TRBV12-1 and TRBJ2-7; the D call of TRBD1 is as the table states it, not checked on the DNA. TRBV12-1 corresponds to a pseudogene. CDR3 region: CASSFRQGYEPYF. The DNA for the CDR3 is TGTGCCAGCAGCTTTCGGCAGGGGTACGAGCCGTACTTC.